The 18 T cell receptor beta chains listed next were all sequenced from one sample in a study of cytomegalovirus exposure and HLA in healthy donors. PCR amplification relied on 60 Vbeta primers (plus 13 Jbeta primers). The assay was immunoSEQ multiplex PCR, and TCRdb's table has in-frame clones only and misses some. The table lists about 110,000 clones, 60% to 80% of them singletons, with 2.5% to 3% in the top ten. The sample taken for sequencing was PBMCs. The receptors derive from a female donor in good health and CMV-seronegative.

The chain employs TRBV14 and TRBJ2-1, with D hard to call. The CDR3 is 13 residues long. CDR1 and CDR2 from the germline V gene are SGHDN and FVKESK. Trimming shortened V by 4 bases and J by 5 bases, and 9 bases separated the two germline ends. In DNA, the CDR3 is TGTGCCAGCAGCCCCTCCCTTAACAATGAGCAGTTCTTC. Protein product: CASSPSLNNEQFF.

V is TRBV27 and J is TRBJ1-2, with 8 bases identical to TRBD1. In germline, CDR1 is MNHEY, CDR2 SMNVEV (reference sequence). The CDR3 runs 14 residues. V dropped 3 bases and J dropped 10; count of bases not matched to a gene: 10. The CDR3 loop is CASSFRPGQAYYTF. The DNA of the CDR3 is TGTGCCAGCAGTTTTCGGCCGGGACAGGCTTACTACACCTTC.

The chain is built from TRBV19 and TRBJ2-1; the match to TRBD2 covers 9 bases. In germline, CDR1 is LNHDA, CDR2 SQIVND (reference sequence). The junction had 6 bases not matched to a gene; V was cut back by 3 bases and J by 9 bases. The CDR3 totals 14 residues. Here the CDR3 reads CASSIAGGPSEQFF. The CDR3 coding sequence is TGTGCCAGTAGTATTGCGGGAGGGCCAAGTGAGCAGTTCTTC.

This chain connects TRBV6-5 to TRBJ2-3, with a possible D match to TRBD1 (5 bases). Germline CDR1 and CDR2: MNHEY and SVGAGI. V lost 6 bases to trimming and J lost 0 bases, with 13 bases between them. The CDR3 loop spans 15 amino acids. The CDR3 DNA reads as TGTGCCAGCAGCTTGGACACTTCTAGCACAGATACGCAGTATTTT. It yields the protein CASSLDTSSTDTQYF.

The chain combines TRBV15 with TRBJ2-3, with 9 bases fitting TRBD1. The trim removed 6 bases at V and 3 bases at J, leaving 4 bases unmatched. Germline CDR1 and CDR2: LNHNV and YYDKDF (reference sequence). This CDR3 is 14 amino acids long. CDR3: CATRDGTGTDTQYF. The CDR3 DNA reads as TGTGCCACCAGGGACGGGACAGGGACAGATACGCAGTATTTT.

The chain couples TRBV7-2 to TRBJ2-3; D might be TRBD2 (5 bases). The V end lost 1 base, the J end lost 6 bases, and 11 bases lay between the germline ends. The CDR3 covers 14 residues. The germline CDR1 and CDR2 sequences are SGHTA and FQGNSA. Here the CDR3 reads CASSLGVGVDTQYF. The CDR3 bases are TGTGCCAGCAGCTTAGGAGTGGGAGTCGATACGCAGTATTTT. The complete variable domain, with remaining parts taken from reference TRBV7-2 and TRBJ2-3, reads GAGVSQSPSNKVTEKGKDVELRCDPISGHTALYWYRQSLGQGLEFLIYFQGNSAPDKSGLPSDRFSAERTGGSVSTLTIQRTQQEDSAVYLCASSLGVGVDTQYFGPGTRLTVL.

The table lists this clone with a count of one. CDR3 DNA: TGTGCCAGCAGCCCAGGGTACGATAGAGAGACCCAGTACTTC. Amino acid sequence: CASSPGYDRETQYF. The chain combines TRBV7-2 with TRBJ2-5, with D possibly matching TRBD1 (5 bases). V was shortened by 5 bases and J by 4 bases, with 14 bases between the two germline ends. Germline CDR1 is SGHTA and CDR2 is FQGNSA. There are 14 residues in the CDR3.

This clone was counted only a few times. The J gene is TRBJ2-5, the V gene TRBV10-2; 8 bases map to TRBD2. The J call may be incorrect, as the DNA end agrees better with TRBJ2-7. This CDR3 region has 14 residues. The germline CDR1 and CDR2 sequences are WSHSY and SAAADI. The CDR3 region has the DNA TGCGCCAGCTCGGGGGGGACTTGGCTCTACGAGCAGTACTTC. Residues: CASSGGTWLYEQYF.

The chain is built from TRBV11-2 and TRBJ2-1, with 7 bases lining up with TRBD2. Germline V gene lookup returns CDR1 SGHAT and CDR2 FQNNGV. The J segment lost 6 bases and the V segment lost 1 base, leaving 6 bases of the junction unmatched. The CDR3 totals 15 residues. The CDR3 DNA reads as TGTGCCAGCAGCTTAGCGGCGGGAGAGCCCAATGAGCAGTTCTTC. Residues: CASSLAAGEPNEQFF.

This chain uses TRBV5-4 with TRBJ1-2, with no clear D. Between the trimmed V and J ends, which lost 5 bases and 8 bases, there was a span of 19 bases. Germline V gives CDR1 SGHNT, CDR2 YYREEE (reference sequence). The CDR3 loop spans 14 amino acids. The CDR3, as DNA: TGTGCCAGCAGTTCGCCCGACTACCCCGTGGGCTACACCTTC. It translates to CASSSPDYPVGYTF. Combining the CDR3 with reference TRBV5-4 and TRBJ1-2 gives the whole variable domain ETGVTQSPTHLIKTRGQQVTLRCSSQSGHNTVSWYQQALGQGPQFIFQYYREEENGRGNFPPRFSGLQFPNYSSELNVNALELDDSALYLCASSSPDYPVGYTFGSGTRLTVV.

V gene TRBV15 combines with J gene TRBJ2-5; perhaps TRBD1 as D (6 bases). V dropped 2 bases and J dropped 4 bases, with 11 bases sitting between them. Germline V lookup: CDR1 LNHNV, CDR2 YYDKDF (reference sequence). CDR3 length: 14 residues. CDR3 amino acids: CATSRTGGVETQYF. CDR3 in DNA: TGTGCCACCAGCAGAACTGGGGGCGTAGAGACCCAGTACTTC.

A few counts support this clone. This sequence joins TRBV10-3 and TRBJ2-5; 7 nucleotides line up with TRBD2. The J call is in doubt because the DNA end fits TRBJ2-7 better. Looked up from germline, CDR1 is ENHRY and CDR2 is SYGVKD. The CDR3 has 15 amino acids. Written as DNA, the CDR3 is TGTGCCATCAGTGCCGGACTAGTTGCCCCCTACGAGCAGTACTTC. Amino acids: CAISAGLVAPYEQYF.

Comment on this clone: Other DNA sequences in the same sample also yield this CDR3. This chain connects TRBV9 to TRBJ2-3, with 8 nucleotides matching TRBD1. The J segment lost 5 bases and the V segment lost 3 bases, leaving 5 bases of the junction unmatched. Germline CDR1 reads SGDLS; CDR2 reads YYNGEE. The CDR3 consists of 14 residues. CDR3 amino acids: CASSGQGARDTQYF. The CDR3 DNA follows: TGTGCCAGCAGCGGCCAGGGGGCCCGAGATACGCAGTATTTT.

The CDR3 DNA is TGTGCCAGCAGCTCGCCCGGACAGGGATACGAGCAGTACTTC. This translates into CASSSPGQGYEQYF. V and J are TRBV11-2 and TRBJ2-7; 8 nucleotides align to TRBD1. The CDR3 has 14 residues. After removal of 4 bases from V and 4 bases from J, the junction contained 6 bases not matched to a gene. Germline CDR1 is SGHAT and CDR2 is FQNNGV.

The chain couples TRBV5-1 to TRBJ1-2; 7 bases are shared with TRBD1. The CDR3 loop spans 14 amino acids. Germline CDR1 reads SGHRS; CDR2 reads YFSETQ. The J segment lost 6 bases and the V segment lost 1 base, leaving 6 bases of the junction unmatched. CDR3 bases: TGCGCCAGCAGCTTGAGGGGGCATGATGATGGCTACACCTTC. Encoded protein: CASSLRGHDDGYTF.

This clone appeared a few times. The J gene is TRBJ2-7, the V gene TRBV30, with D possibly matching TRBD2 (6 bases). CDR1 and CDR2 (germline): GTSNPN, SVGIG (reference sequence). There are 13 residues in the CDR3. The V end was cut by 3 bases, the J end by 0 bases, with 9 bases between. Here the CDR3 reads CAWRAGLSYEQYF. The CDR3 region has the DNA TGTGCCTGGAGGGCGGGACTCTCCTACGAGCAGTACTTC.

In this sample, this clone turned up a few times. The rearrangement links TRBV7-2 to TRBJ2-5, with no clear D. CDR1 and CDR2 (germline): SGHTA, FQGNSA. The CDR3 spans 17 residues. Trimming shortened V by 2 bases and J by 4 bases, and 20 bases separated the two germline ends. Here the CDR3 DNA reads TGTGCCAGCAGCTTAAGGAGCCCCCCAGCTTTAAGAGAGACCCAGTACTTC. Its translation is CASSLRSPPALRETQYF.

J is TRBJ1-1 and V is TRBV28; the D gene is possibly TRBD1 (5 bases). CDR1 and CDR2 from the germline V gene are MDHEN and SYDVKM. The V and J ends lost 2 bases and 5 bases respectively, with 9 bases between them. The CDR3 spans 13 residues. CDR3 in DNA: TGTGCCAGCAGTTTACAGGGAAGAACTGAAGCTTTCTTT. Translating gives CASSLQGRTEAFF.